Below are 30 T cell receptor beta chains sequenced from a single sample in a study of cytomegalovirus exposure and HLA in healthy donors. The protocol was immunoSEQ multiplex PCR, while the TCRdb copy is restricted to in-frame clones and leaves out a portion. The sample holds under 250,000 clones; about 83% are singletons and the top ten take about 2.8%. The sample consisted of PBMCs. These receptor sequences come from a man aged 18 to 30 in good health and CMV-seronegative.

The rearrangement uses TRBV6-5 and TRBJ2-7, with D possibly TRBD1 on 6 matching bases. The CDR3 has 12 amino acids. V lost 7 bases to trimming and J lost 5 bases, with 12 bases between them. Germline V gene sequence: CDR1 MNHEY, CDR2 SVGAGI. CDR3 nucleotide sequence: TGTGCCAGCAAGGGGGTCGGTCACGAGCAGTACTTC. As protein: CASKGVGHEQYF.

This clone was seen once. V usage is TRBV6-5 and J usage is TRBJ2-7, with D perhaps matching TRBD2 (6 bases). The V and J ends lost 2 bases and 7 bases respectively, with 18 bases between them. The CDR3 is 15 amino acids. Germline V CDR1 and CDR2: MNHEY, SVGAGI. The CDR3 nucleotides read TGTGCCAGCAGTTACCGGGGGTCGGTTGTGGGGGAGCAGTACTTC. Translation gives CASSYRGSVVGEQYF.

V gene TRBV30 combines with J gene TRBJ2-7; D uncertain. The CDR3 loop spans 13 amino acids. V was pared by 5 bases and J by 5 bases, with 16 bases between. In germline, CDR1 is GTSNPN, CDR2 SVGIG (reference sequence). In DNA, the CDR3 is TGTGCCTGGGAACCCCGAATGCTAGACGAGCAGTACTTC. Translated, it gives CAWEPRMLDEQYF.

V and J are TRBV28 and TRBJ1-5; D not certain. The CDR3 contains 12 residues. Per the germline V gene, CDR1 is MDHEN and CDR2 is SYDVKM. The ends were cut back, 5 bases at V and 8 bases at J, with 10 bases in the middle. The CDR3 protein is CASSQLLKPQHF. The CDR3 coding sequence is TGTGCCAGCAGTCAACTTTTGAAGCCCCAGCATTTT.

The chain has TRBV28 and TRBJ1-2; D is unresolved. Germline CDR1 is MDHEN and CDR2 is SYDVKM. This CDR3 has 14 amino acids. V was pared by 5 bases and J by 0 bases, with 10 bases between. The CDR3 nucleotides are TGTGCCAGCAGTAGCGGGGTTACTAACTATGGCTACACCTTC. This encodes CASSSGVTNYGYTF.

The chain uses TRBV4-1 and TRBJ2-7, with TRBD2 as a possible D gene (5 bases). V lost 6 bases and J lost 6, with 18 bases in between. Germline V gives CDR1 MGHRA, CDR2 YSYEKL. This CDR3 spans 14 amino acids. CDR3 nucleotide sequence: TGCGCCAGCAGTCAACCGACTACAGCCTTCGAGCAGTACTTC. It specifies CASSQPTTAFEQYF.

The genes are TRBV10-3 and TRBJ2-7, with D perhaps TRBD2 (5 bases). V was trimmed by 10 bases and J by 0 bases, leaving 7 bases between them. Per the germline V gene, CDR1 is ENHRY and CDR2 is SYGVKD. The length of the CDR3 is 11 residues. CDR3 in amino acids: CATGISYEQYF. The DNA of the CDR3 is TGTGCCACCGGGATCTCCTACGAGCAGTACTTC.

CDR3 nucleotide sequence: TGCAGCGTCGGTCTAGGAGCCCTCACAGATACGCAGTATTTT. Translated: CSVGLGALTDTQYF. The chain carries TRBV29-1 and TRBJ2-3, with D hard to call. The CDR3 has 14 residues. Trimming removed 6 bases at V and 2 bases at J, with 15 bases between. Per germline, CDR1 SQVTM and CDR2 ANQGSEA.

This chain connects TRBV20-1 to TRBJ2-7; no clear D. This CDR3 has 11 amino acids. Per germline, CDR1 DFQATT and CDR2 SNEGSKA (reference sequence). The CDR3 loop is CSVPTSYEQYF. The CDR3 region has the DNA TGCAGCGTTCCTACCTCCTACGAGCAGTACTTC.

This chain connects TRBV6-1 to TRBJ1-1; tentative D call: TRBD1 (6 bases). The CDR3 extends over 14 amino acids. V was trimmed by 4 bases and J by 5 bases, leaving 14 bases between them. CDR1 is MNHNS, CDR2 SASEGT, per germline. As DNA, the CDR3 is TGTGCCAGCAGTGTCCACAGGGATGGGACTGAAGCTTTCTTT. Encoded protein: CASSVHRDGTEAFF.

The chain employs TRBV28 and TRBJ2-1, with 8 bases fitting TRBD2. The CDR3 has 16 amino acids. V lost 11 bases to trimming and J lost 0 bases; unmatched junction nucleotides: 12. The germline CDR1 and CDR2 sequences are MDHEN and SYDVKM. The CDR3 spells CAGAGGASNSYNEQFF. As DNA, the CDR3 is TGTGCCGGGGCCGGGGGGGCCAGTAACTCCTACAATGAGCAGTTCTTC.

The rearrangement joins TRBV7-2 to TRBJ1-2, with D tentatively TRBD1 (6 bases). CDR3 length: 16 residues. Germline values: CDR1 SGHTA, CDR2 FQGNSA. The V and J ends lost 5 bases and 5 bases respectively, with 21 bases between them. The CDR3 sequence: CASSLGGLSGLYGYTF. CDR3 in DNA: TGTGCCAGCAGCCTAGGGGGACTTTCCGGACTTTATGGCTACACCTTC.

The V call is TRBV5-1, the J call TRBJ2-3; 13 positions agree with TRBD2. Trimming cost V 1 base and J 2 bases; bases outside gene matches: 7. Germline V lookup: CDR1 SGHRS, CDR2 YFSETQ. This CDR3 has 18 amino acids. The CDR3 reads CASSLTGGLAGLTDTQYF. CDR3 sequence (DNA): TGCGCCAGCAGCTTGACGGGGGGACTAGCGGGGCTCACAGATACGCAGTATTTT.

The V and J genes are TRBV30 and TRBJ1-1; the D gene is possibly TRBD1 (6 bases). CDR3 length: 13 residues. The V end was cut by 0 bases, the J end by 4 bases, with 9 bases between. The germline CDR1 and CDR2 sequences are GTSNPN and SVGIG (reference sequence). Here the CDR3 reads CAWSVEGGTEAFF. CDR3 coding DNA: TGTGCCTGGAGTGTCGAAGGGGGCACTGAAGCTTTCTTT.

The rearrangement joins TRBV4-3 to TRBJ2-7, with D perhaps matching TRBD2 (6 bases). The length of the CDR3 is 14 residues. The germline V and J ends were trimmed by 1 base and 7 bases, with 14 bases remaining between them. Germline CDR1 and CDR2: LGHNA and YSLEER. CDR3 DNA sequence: TGCGCCAGCAGCCAAGGGAGGGCCTGGGGGGAGCAGTACTTC. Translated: CASSQGRAWGEQYF.

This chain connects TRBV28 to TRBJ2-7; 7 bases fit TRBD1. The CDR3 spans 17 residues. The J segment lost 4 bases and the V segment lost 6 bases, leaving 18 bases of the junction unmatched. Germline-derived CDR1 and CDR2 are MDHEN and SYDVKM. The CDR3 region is CASSLDRDRDMRYEQYF. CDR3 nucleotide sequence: TGTGCCAGCAGCCTAGACCGCGACAGGGATATGAGATACGAGCAGTACTTC.

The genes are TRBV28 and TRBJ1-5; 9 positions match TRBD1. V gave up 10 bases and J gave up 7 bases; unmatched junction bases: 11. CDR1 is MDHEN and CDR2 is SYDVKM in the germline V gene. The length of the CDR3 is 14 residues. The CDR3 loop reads CAISLTGGGQPQHF. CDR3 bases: TGTGCCATAAGCCTGACAGGGGGTGGACAGCCCCAGCATTTT.

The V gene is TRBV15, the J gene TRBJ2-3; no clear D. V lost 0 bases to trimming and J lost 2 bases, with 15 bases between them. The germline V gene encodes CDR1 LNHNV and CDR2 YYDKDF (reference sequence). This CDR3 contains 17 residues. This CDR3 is CATSRDPNGNPTDTQYF. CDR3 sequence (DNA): TGTGCCACCAGCAGAGATCCCAATGGCAACCCCACAGATACGCAGTATTTT.

The CDR3 is CASSFTGGEQYF. The DNA for the CDR3 is TGTGCCAGCAGTTTTACAGGGGGCGAGCAGTACTTC. The chain joins TRBV6-6 to TRBJ2-7; TRBD1 matches 8 bases. The length of the CDR3 is 12 residues. The germline V gene has CDR1 MNHNY and CDR2 SVGAGI (reference sequence). V shed 4 bases, J shed 6 bases, and the junction held 2 bases outside the gene matches.

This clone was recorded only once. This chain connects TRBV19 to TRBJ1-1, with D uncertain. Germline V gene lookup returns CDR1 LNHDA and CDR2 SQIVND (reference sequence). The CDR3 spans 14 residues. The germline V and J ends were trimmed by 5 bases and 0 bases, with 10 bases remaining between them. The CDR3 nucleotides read TGTGCCAGTAGTCTCGTGGGCATGAACACTGAAGCTTTCTTT. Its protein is CASSLVGMNTEAFF.

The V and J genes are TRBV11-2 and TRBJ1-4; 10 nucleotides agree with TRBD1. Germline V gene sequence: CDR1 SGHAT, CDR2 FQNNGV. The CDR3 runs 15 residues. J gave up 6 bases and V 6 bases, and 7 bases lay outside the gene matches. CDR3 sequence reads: CASRQPGTGDEKLFF. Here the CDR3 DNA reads TGTGCCAGCAGGCAACCCGGGACAGGGGATGAAAAACTGTTTTTT.

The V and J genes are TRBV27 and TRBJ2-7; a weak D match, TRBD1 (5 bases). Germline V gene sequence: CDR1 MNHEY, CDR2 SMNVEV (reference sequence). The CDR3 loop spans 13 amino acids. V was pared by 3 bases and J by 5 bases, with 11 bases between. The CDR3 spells CASSFQGTDEQYF. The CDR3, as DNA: TGTGCCAGCAGTTTCCAGGGTACGGACGAGCAGTACTTC.

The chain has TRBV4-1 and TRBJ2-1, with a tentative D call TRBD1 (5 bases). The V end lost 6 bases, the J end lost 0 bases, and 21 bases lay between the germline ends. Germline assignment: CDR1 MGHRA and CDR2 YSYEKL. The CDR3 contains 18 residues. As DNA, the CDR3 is TGCGCCAGCAGTCAGGGCGTCCGCGCGCAGGGCTCCTACAATGAGCAGTTCTTC. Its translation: CASSQGVRAQGSYNEQFF.

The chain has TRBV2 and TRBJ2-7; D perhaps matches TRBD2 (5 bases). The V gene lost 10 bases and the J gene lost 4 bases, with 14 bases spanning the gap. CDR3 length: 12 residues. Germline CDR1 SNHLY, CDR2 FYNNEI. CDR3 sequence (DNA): TGTGCCACCCATCATCGGGGTTACGAGCAGTACTTC. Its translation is CATHHRGYEQYF.

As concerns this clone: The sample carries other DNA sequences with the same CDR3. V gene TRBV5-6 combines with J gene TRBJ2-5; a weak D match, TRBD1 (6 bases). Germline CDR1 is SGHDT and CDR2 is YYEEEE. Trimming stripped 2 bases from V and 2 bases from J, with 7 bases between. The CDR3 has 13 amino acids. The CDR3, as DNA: TGTGCCAGCAGCTTACAGGGACAAGAGACCCAGTACTTC. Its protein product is CASSLQGQETQYF.

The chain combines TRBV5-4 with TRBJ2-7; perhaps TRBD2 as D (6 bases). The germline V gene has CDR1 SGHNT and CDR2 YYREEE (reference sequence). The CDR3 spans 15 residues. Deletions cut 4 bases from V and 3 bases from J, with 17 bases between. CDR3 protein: CASSRGVAADYEQYF. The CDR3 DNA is TGTGCCAGCAGCCGAGGCGTAGCGGCGGACTACGAGCAGTACTTC. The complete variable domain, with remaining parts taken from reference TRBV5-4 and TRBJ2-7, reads ETGVTQSPTHLIKTRGQQVTLRCSSQSGHNTVSWYQQALGQGPQFIFQYYREEENGRGNFPPRFSGLQFPNYSSELNVNALELDDSALYLCASSRGVAADYEQYFGPGTRLTVT.

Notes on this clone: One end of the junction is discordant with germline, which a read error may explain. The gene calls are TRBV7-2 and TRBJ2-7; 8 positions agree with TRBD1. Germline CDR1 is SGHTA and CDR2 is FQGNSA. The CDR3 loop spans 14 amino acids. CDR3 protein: CVSSLGTGVPEQYF. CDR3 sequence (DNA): TGTGTCAGCAGCTTAGGGACAGGAGTACCCGAGCAGTACTTC.

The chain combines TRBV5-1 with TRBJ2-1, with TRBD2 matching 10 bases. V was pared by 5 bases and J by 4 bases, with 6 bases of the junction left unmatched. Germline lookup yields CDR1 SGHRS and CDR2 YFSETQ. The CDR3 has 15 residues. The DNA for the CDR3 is TGCGCCAGCAGTTACGGACTAGCGGATTACAATGAGCAGTTCTTC. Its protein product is CASSYGLADYNEQFF.

CDR3 residues: CASSGQVRGNSPLHF. The CDR3 coding sequence is TGTGCCAGCTCAGGACAGGTTCGTGGGAATTCACCCCTCCACTTT. The chain has TRBV18 and TRBJ1-6; TRBD1 aligns across 7 bases. Per the germline V gene, CDR1 is KGHSH and CDR2 is LQKENI. The J segment lost 7 bases and the V segment lost 5 bases, leaving 8 bases of the junction unmatched. The CDR3 loop spans 15 amino acids.

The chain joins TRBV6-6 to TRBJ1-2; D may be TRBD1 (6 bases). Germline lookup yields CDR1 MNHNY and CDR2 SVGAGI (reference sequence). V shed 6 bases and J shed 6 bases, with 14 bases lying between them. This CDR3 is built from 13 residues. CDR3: CASSRTGNDGYTF. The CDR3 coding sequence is TGTGCCAGCAGCCGTACAGGGAACGATGGCTACACCTTC.